The sequence of this T cell receptor beta chain was determined in a study of early T cells in non-severe SARS-CoV-2 infection. Molecules of cDNA were individually given unique molecular identifiers that were attached to them. TCRdb called the 5' RACE reads again in MiXCR, with one record for every CDR3 protein. This table has about 17,000 distinct CDR3 sequences, around 6.1% appearing once. Sequencing was performed on whole blood, taken at baseline. This TCR came from an adult who was a healthcare worker with PCR-confirmed SARS-CoV-2 infection or an uninfected control (not recorded which).

The CDR3 nucleotides read TGCAGTGCTCGAGGGGGTAATCAGCCCCAGCATTTT. This encodes CSARGGNQPQHF. This chain joins TRBV20-1 and TRBJ1-5, with D perhaps TRBD1 (6 bases). CDR1 is DFQATT, CDR2 SNEGSKA, per germline (reference sequence). The CDR3 length is 12 residues. Trimming left V 5 bases short and J 4 bases short, with 9 bases between.